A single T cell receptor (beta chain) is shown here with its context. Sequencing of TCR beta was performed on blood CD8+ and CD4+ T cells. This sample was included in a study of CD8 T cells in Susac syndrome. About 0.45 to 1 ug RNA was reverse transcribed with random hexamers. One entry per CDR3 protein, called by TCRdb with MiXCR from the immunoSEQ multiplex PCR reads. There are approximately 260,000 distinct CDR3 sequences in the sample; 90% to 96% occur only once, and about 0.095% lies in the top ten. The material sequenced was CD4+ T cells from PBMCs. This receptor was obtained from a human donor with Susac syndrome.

This CDR3 reads CASSVVYPGGELFF. The CDR3 DNA reads as TGTGCCAGCAGCGTAGTCTACCCCGGCGGGGAGCTGTTTTTT. This chain uses TRBV9 with TRBJ2-2; D remains unclear. The CDR3 extends over 14 amino acids. Looked up from germline, CDR1 is SGDLS and CDR2 is YYNGEE. Trimming stripped 0 bases from V and 7 bases from J, with 10 bases between. Full variable domain (missing parts from reference TRBV9 and TRBJ2-2): DSGVTQTPKHLITATGQRVTLRCSPRSGDLSVYWYQQSLDQGLQFLIQYYNGEERAKGNILERFSAQQFPDLHSELNLSSLELGDSALYFCASSVVYPGGELFFGEGSRLTVL.